This TCR beta chain was sequenced for a study of T cells in Graves' hyperthyroidism and ophthalmopathy. Study-wide findings and caveats: Appearing also in blood were most of the thyroid clonotypes expanded above 0.001.

Worth noting for this clonotype: Its antigen is unidentified.

The CDR3 has 16 residues. Germline V gene sequence: CDR1 SGHRS, CDR2 YFSETQ. V dropped 0 bases and J dropped 5; count of bases not matched to a gene: 9. Amplification yielded TCR beta CDR3 regions, with RNA transcripts as the source. The HTBI set primed first-round TCR CDR3 RT-PCR. TCRdb reanalysed the multiplex PCR reads using MiXCR and keeps one entry per CDR3 protein. This sample carries roughly 720,000 distinct CDR3 sequences, roughly 17% of them seen once, and the ten largest clones take roughly a sixth. In patients aged 18 to 65, hyperthyroidism was newly diagnosed, with duration under 2 months. Clinicians diagnosed patients from clinical symptoms, serum thyroxine and TRAb, thyroid ultrasound and orbital computed tomography.

The receptor comes from a man between 50 and 59 years old with Graves' hyperthyroidism. Sequences were obtained from blood. This chain connects TRBV5-1 to TRBJ2-3; 7 bases are shared with TRBD2. The CDR3 nucleotides read TGCGCCAGCAGCTTGGCCGGGCGGGAGTATGTAGATACGCAGTATTTT. This sequence encodes CASSLAGREYVDTQYF.